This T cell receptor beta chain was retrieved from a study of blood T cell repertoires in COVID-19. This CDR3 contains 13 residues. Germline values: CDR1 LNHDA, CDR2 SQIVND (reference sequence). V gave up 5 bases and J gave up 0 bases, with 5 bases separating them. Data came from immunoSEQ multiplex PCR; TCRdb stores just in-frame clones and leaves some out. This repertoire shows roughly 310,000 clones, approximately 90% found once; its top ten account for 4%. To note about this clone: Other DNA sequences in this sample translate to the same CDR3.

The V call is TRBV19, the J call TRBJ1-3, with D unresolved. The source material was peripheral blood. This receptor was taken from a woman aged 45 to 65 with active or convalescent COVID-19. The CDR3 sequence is CASSGFSGNTIYF. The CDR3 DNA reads TGTGCCAGTAGTGGCTTCTCTGGAAACACCATATATTTT. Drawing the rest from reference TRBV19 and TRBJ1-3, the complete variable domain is DGGITQSPKYLFRKEGQNVTLSCEQNLNHDAMYWYRQDPGQGLRLIYYSQIVNDFQKGDIAEGYSVSREKKESFPLTVTSAQKNPTAFYLCASSGFSGNTIYFGEGSWLTVV.